The T cell receptor (beta chain) under discussion was sequenced for a study of T cell clonality in common variable immunodeficiency. This table comes from immunoSEQ multiplex PCR, and its TCRdb copy is limited to in-frame clones, with some not included. The sample contains under 40,000 clones, none of them singletons. This CDR3 is built from 14 residues. Germline CDR1 and CDR2: SGHRS and YFSETQ. Trimming removed 0 bases from V and 5 bases from J, with 12 bases in between. This clone showed up many times. From the germline J gene comes the end of the CDR3, since the read stops 3 residues before it. Sequenced: peripheral blood mononuclear cells. This receptor was identified in a person aged 18 to 75 in good health. V and J are TRBV5-1 and TRBJ2-7; possible D gene TRBD1, 5 bases. The CDR3 protein is CASSLAGPSDEQYF. The CDR3 DNA, read in part, is TGCGCCAGCAGCTTGGCAGGGCCCAGCGACGAG.